This record looks at one T cell receptor beta chain sequence and its context. Its target is not known. PCR involved 60 Vbeta and 13 Jbeta primers. The method was immunoSEQ multiplex PCR; TCRdb's version includes in-frame clones alone and lacks a portion of them. This table holds about 190,000 clones, around 87% found once. This entry is derived from a study of cytomegalovirus exposure and HLA in healthy donors. Study results and limitations: Three chains linked to CMV were shown in vitro to be specific for CMV antigens. HLA allele associations emerged for some 16,000 TCR beta sequences in a later analysis, at 0.05 false discovery rate. In a later analysis, a genetic analysis reported fewer productive-TCR N-insertions in an Asian-associated ancestry cluster than the cohort average.

The V gene's germline CDR1 is LNHDA and CDR2 SQIVND (reference sequence). The CDR3 consists of 16 residues. Trimming took 1 base from V and 0 from J, leaving 12 bases between them. The sequence was obtained from a young man in good health and CMV-seronegative. The J gene is TRBJ1-1, the V gene TRBV19; D unresolved. Sequencing used PBMCs. The CDR3: CASSIVTVRMNTEAFF. The CDR3 DNA follows: TGTGCCAGTAGTATAGTAACAGTACGGATGAACACTGAAGCTTTCTTT.